The rows below give T cell receptor beta chains drawn from one sample of a study of T-cell reconstitution after alpha-beta-depleted transplantation in children. TCRdb recomputed calls from the PCR reads with MiXCR, one row per CDR3 protein. The sample has some 350,000 distinct CDR3 sequences, about a sixth seen once. The sample here was PBMCs, mostly from graft donor cells, taken 360 days after TCRalphabeta/CD19-depleted stem cell transplant. Receptor source: a male patient aged 2-10 years who had a stem cell transplant for acute lymphoblastic leukemia, so the T cells may come from the graft donor. Each CDR3 is given with its conserved first and last residue. A D gene is named only where the DNA matches it firmly.

D: -
V: TRBV9
J: TRBJ2-3
CDR3: CASSVAPTLGTTSTDTQYF

D: TRBD2
V: TRBV6-1
J: TRBJ2-2
CDR3: CASSERSGTGTGELFF

D: -
V: TRBV5-1
J: TRBJ2-7
CDR3: CASSLRGRVNYEQYF

D: TRBD2
V: TRBV12-3/TRBV12-4
J: TRBJ2-2
CDR3: CASSLAGGTGELFF

D: -
V: TRBV10-3
J: TRBJ1-1
CDR3: CAISGGGTEAFF

D: TRBD1
V: TRBV11-2
J: TRBJ1-4
CDR3: CASSFKQGASKLFF

D: -
V: TRBV5-1
J: TRBJ2-1
CDR3: CASSAPQGRSYNEQFF

D: -
V: TRBV6-1
J: TRBJ2-1
CDR3: CASRRRTDTYNEQFF

D: -
V: TRBV2
J: TRBJ2-1
CDR3: CASSVLPGTEQFF

D: -
V: TRBV16
J: TRBJ2-5
CDR3: CASNDYTASTAQETQYF

D: -
V: TRBV12-3/TRBV12-4
J: TRBJ1-1
CDR3: CAIVDSLNTEAFF

D: -
V: TRBV20-1
J: TRBJ2-3
CDR3: CSARGLDTDTQYF

D: -
V: TRBV5-1
J: TRBJ1-3
CDR3: CASSPRESGNTIYF

D: -
V: TRBV12-3/TRBV12-4
J: TRBJ2-1
CDR3: CASSLERPQAYNEQFF

D: TRBD1
V: TRBV9
J: TRBJ2-5
CDR3: CAFSILRYTTGGNQETQYF

D: TRBD1
V: TRBV2
J: TRBJ1-1
CDR3: CATMRTGPTEAFF

D: TRBD1
V: TRBV5-6
J: TRBJ2-5
CDR3: CASSRGQGVPQETQYF

D: -
V: TRBV5-1
J: TRBJ1-5
CDR3: CASSLSPGQPQHF

D: TRBD2
V: TRBV6-2/TRBV6-3
J: TRBJ2-7
CDR3: CASSSLAGGTYEQYF

D: -
V: TRBV28
J: TRBJ2-7
CDR3: CASSLGAFYYEQYF

D: -
V: TRBV5-5
J: TRBJ1-1
CDR3: CASSDRPARAEAFF

D: TRBD2
V: TRBV12-3/TRBV12-4
J: TRBJ2-6
CDR3: CASSPLGRAGANVLTF

D: -
V: TRBV7-8
J: TRBJ1-6
CDR3: CASSFTSRNSPLHF

D: -
V: TRBV29-1
J: TRBJ1-3
CDR3: CSVAGYRLQGNTIYF

D: -
V: TRBV27
J: TRBJ1-3
CDR3: CASSLNPSGNTIYF

D: TRBD2
V: TRBV20-1
J: TRBJ2-1
CDR3: CRGLAGSYNEQFF

D: TRBD2
V: TRBV5-1
J: TRBJ2-1
CDR3: CASRQGGYPHNEQFF

D: -
V: TRBV15
J: TRBJ1-6
CDR3: CATSRDQAYNSPLHF

D: -
V: TRBV12-3/TRBV12-4
J: TRBJ2-4
CDR3: CASSFRRTKNIQYF

D: TRBD1
V: TRBV12-3/TRBV12-4
J: TRBJ1-2
CDR3: CASSLRQGWGYTF

D: -
V: TRBV4-3
J: TRBJ1-3
CDR3: CASSQGNTIYF

D: -
V: TRBV6-5
J: TRBJ2-2
CDR3: CASSHDRRATGELFF

D: -
V: TRBV29-1
J: TRBJ2-3
CDR3: CSVETGSTDTQYF

D: -
V: TRBV15
J: TRBJ2-5
CDR3: CATSRGGNSKETQYF

D: TRBD1
V: TRBV5-4
J: TRBJ1-3
CDR3: CASSFGQGSGNTIYF

D: -
V: TRBV6-2/TRBV6-3
J: TRBJ2-7
CDR3: CASGAREGEGSYEQYF

D: -
V: TRBV29-1
J: TRBJ2-3
CDR3: CSVEGAPLSSTDTQYF